This T cell receptor (beta chain) was profiled in a study of T cell clonotyping in hematopoietic cell transplantation. Clones were read by immunoSEQ multiplex PCR, and TCRdb kept only the in-frame ones, dropping some. The sample consists of about 45,000 clones, 94% of them appearing once. CDR3 length equals 15 residues. The germline V and J ends were trimmed by 2 bases and 6 bases, with 13 bases remaining between them. The gene calls are TRBV23-1 and TRBJ2-2, with D perhaps matching TRBD1 (5 bases). Being an ORF, TRBV23-1 has a function that is uncertain. The sequenced sample consisted of peripheral blood mononuclear cells. This TCR derives from a woman aged 45-60 years in good health. Some clones in this sample may be carry-over from other donors' samples. The CDR3 bases are TGCGCCAGCAGTCAAAACGGAAGGGGCCCCGGGGAGCTGTTTTTT. Translation: CASSQNGRGPGELFF.